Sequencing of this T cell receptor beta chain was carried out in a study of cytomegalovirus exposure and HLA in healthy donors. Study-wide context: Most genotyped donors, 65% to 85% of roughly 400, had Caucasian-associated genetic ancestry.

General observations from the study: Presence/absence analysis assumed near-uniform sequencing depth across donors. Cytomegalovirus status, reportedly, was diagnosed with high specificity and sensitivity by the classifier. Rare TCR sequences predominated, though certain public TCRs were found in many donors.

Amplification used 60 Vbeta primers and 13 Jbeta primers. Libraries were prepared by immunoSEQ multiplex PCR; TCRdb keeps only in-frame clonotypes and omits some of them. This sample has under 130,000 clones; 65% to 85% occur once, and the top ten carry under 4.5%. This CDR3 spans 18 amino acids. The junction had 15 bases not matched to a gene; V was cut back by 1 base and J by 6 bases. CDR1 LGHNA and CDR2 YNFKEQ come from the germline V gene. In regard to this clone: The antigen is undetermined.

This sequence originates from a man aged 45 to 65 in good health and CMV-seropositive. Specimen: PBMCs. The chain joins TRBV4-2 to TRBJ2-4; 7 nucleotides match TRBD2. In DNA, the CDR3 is TGTGCCAGCAGCCAAGCCGCCGGGCGGCTAGCGGAGCTAAACATTCAGTACTTC. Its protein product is CASSQAAGRLAELNIQYF.